This entry is about one TCR beta chain. Participants were aged roughly 18 to 90 years, lived in under 25 US areas, and enrolled virtually. In the 2 weeks before study entry, exposed participants met a COVID-19 case, which was PCR-confirmed or clinician-diagnosed. Assay used: immunoSEQ multiplex PCR; TCRdb lists only in-frame clones, some missing. The sample holds about 280,000 clones, about four fifths seen once. Trimming stripped 8 bases from V and 1 base from J, with 18 bases between. The CDR3 has 16 residues. Germline CDR1 and CDR2: SGHAT and FQNNGV. This entry comes from a study of blood T cell repertoires in COVID-19.

The chain recombines TRBV11-2 with TRBJ1-3; weak D call: TRBD1 (5 bases). Specimen: PBMCs or T cells enriched from blood (not recorded which). The clonotype originates from a man aged 35-49 years who had been exposed to COVID-19. This CDR3 is CASRGVGRWSGNTIYF. CDR3 coding DNA: TGTGCCAGCCGGGGGGTGGGGCGCTGGTCTGGAAACACCATATATTTT.